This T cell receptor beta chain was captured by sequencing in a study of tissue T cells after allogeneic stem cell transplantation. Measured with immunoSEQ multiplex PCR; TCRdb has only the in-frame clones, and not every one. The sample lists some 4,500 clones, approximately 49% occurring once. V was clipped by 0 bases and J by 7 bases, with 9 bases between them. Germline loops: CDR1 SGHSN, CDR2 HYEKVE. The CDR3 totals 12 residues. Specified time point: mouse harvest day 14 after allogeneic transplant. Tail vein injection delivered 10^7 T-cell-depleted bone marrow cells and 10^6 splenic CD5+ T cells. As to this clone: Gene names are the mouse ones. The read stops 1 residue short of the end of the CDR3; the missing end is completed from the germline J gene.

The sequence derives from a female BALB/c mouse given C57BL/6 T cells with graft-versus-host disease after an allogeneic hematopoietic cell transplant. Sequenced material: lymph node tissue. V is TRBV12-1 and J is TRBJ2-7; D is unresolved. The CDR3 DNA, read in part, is TGTGCCAGCTCTCTCTGGCTGAGGGAACAGTAC. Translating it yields CASSLWLREQY. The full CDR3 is CASSLWLREQYF.